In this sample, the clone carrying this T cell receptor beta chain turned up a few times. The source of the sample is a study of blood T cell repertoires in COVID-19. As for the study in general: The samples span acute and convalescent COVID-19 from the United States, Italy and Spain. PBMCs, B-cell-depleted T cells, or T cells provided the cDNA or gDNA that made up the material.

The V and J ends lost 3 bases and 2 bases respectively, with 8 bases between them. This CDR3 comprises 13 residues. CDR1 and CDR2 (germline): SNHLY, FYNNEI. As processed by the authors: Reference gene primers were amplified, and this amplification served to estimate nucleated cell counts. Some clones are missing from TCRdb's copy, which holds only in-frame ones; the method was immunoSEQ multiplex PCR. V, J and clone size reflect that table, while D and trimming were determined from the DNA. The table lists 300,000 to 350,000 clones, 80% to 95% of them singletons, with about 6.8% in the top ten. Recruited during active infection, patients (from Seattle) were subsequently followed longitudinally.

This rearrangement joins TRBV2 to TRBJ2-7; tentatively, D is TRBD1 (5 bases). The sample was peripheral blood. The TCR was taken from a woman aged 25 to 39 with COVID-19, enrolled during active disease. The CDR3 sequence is CASSDEQAYEQYF. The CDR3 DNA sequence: TGTGCCAGCAGTGACGAACAGGCCTACGAGCAGTACTTC. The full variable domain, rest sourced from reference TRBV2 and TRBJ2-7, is EPEVTQTPSHQVTQMGQEVILRCVPISNHLYFYWYRQILGQKVEFLVSFYNNEISEKSEIFDDQFSVERPDGSNFTLKIRSTKLEDSAMYFCASSDEQAYEQYFGPGTRLTVT.